This TCR beta chain is from a study of blood T cell repertoires in COVID-19. About the research overall: The analysed material was cDNA or gDNA that came from T cells, B-cell-depleted T cells, or PBMCs.

Only a few counts were recorded for this clone. In the authors' methods: Estimation of nucleated cell counts relied on the amplification of reference gene primers. The protocol was immunoSEQ multiplex PCR, while the TCRdb copy is restricted to in-frame clones and leaves out a portion. Clone size and the V and J calls come from that table; the DNA yielded D and trimming. This sample has around 160,000 clones; approximately 78% occur once, and the top ten carry 13% to 15%. The receptor was derived from a human donor with acute or convalescent COVID-19. The donor label of this sample is uncertain. Sequenced: peripheral blood.

CDR3 amino acids: CASSQGQGAGGYTF. CDR3 nucleotide sequence: TGCGCCAGCAGCCAGGGACAGGGGGCCGGGGGCTACACCTTC. The rearrangement uses TRBV5-1 and TRBJ1-2, with 12 positions matching TRBD1. CDR3 length: 14 residues. Per the germline V gene, CDR1 is SGHRS and CDR2 is YFSETQ. The V gene end was trimmed by 4 bases and the J gene end by 8 bases; junction bases not matched to a gene: 6.